This TCR beta chain was sequenced in a study of blood T cell repertoires in COVID-19. Study at large: Sites across the United States, Italy and Spain contributed samples from acute and convalescent COVID-19.

Original processing methods: Amplified reference gene primers provided the basis for estimating nucleated cell counts. Profiling relied on immunoSEQ multiplex PCR, and the TCRdb table lists in-frame clones only, not all of them. V and J calls and clone size are those listed in that table; D and trimming were worked out from the DNA. The top ten clones hold about 4% of a sample with roughly 320,000 clones, 85% to 95% of them seen once. Germline CDR1 reads SNHLY; CDR2 reads FYNNEI. The length of the CDR3 is 12 residues. V lost 7 bases and J 8 bases, leaving 12 bases between the germline ends. The clonotype comes from a woman aged 30 to 39 who had been exposed to COVID-19. This chain joins TRBV2 and TRBJ1-5; tentative D call: TRBD1 (6 bases). Sequenced: PBMCs or T cells enriched from blood (not recorded which). The CDR3 nucleotides are TGTGCCAGCACTCAGGGGAGTAAGCCCCAGCATTTT. This codes for CASTQGSKPQHF.